Listed below are T cell receptor beta chains from one sample, sequenced in a study of T cell repertoires in cytomegalovirus infection. TCRdb processed the reads anew with MiXCR; each CDR3 protein has one entry. This table holds about 500,000 distinct CDR3 sequences, 30% to 35% found once. No antigen has been assigned to these receptors. The sample here was cultured PBMCs, taken from culture after CMV antigen stimulation. All receptors derive from a human donor in good health (CMV status not recorded). Some clones in this sample may be carry-over from other donors' samples. CDR3s include the opening cysteine and the closing phenylalanine or tryptophan. The D gene is left open where the match is weak. Expanded clones are given a class, and other clones once, few, many or no size at all.

cdr3_length: 16; clone_size: NA; d_call: TRBD1; j_call: TRBJ2-1; v_call: TRBV12-3/TRBV12-4; cdr3_aa: CASSLGVGQGLHEQFF; cdr3_nt: TGTGCCAGCAGTTTAGGCGTAGGACAGGGGTTGCATGAGCAGTTCTTC
cdr3_length: 13; clone_size: NA; d_call: NA; j_call: TRBJ2-7; v_call: TRBV20-1; cdr3_aa: CSASSGSVYEQYF; cdr3_nt: TGCAGTGCTAGCTCCGGCAGTGTCTACGAGCAGTACTTC
cdr3_length: 15; clone_size: NA; d_call: TRBD1; j_call: TRBJ1-5; v_call: TRBV6-5; cdr3_aa: CASSSTGVSNQPQHF; cdr3_nt: TGTGCCAGCAGCTCCACAGGGGTCAGCAATCAGCCCCAGCATTTT
cdr3_length: 16; clone_size: NA; d_call: TRBD1; j_call: TRBJ2-4; v_call: TRBV19; cdr3_aa: CASSIATRQGTNIQYF; cdr3_nt: TGTGCCAGTAGTATAGCTACGAGACAGGGGACGAACATTCAGTACTTC
cdr3_length: 11; clone_size: few; d_call: NA; j_call: TRBJ2-7; v_call: TRBV28; cdr3_aa: CASQGREEQYF; cdr3_nt: TGTGCCAGTCAAGGGCGGGAAGAGCAGTACTTC
cdr3_length: 13; clone_size: few; d_call: NA; j_call: TRBJ1-1; v_call: TRBV7-2; cdr3_aa: CASSLNSKTEAFF; cdr3_nt: TGTGCCAGCAGCTTAAACTCCAAGACTGAAGCTTTCTTT
cdr3_length: 15; clone_size: many; d_call: NA; j_call: TRBJ2-1; v_call: TRBV28; cdr3_aa: CASRGQTAGDNEQFF; cdr3_nt: TGTGCCAGCAGAGGACAGACAGCAGGGGACAATGAGCAGTTCTTC
cdr3_length: 16; clone_size: few; d_call: TRBD2; j_call: TRBJ2-3; v_call: TRBV6-1; cdr3_aa: CASNSAGVSPTDTQYF; cdr3_nt: TGTGCCAGCAATTCTGCGGGAGTTTCTCCGACAGATACGCAGTATTTT
cdr3_length: 16; clone_size: NA; d_call: TRBD2; j_call: TRBJ2-2; v_call: TRBV19; cdr3_aa: CASRPPGLAFAGELFF; cdr3_nt: TGTGCCAGTAGACCGCCCGGACTAGCATTTGCCGGGGAGCTGTTTTTT
cdr3_length: 15; clone_size: NA; d_call: NA; j_call: TRBJ2-5; v_call: TRBV28; cdr3_aa: CASSSPLGSQETQYF; cdr3_nt: TGTGCCAGCAGTTCCCCCTTGGGGAGCCAAGAGACCCAGTACTTC
cdr3_length: 13; clone_size: few; d_call: TRBD1; j_call: TRBJ1-2; v_call: TRBV11-2; cdr3_aa: CASHQGGDYGYTF; cdr3_nt: TGTGCCAGCCACCAGGGGGGCGACTATGGCTACACCTTC
cdr3_length: 12; clone_size: NA; d_call: NA; j_call: TRBJ1-2; v_call: TRBV27; cdr3_aa: CASSDDGGGYTF; cdr3_nt: TGTGCCAGCAGTGATGATGGCGGGGGCTACACCTTC
cdr3_length: 13; clone_size: few; d_call: NA; j_call: TRBJ1-2; v_call: TRBV4-1; cdr3_aa: CASSPPGGDGYTF; cdr3_nt: TGCGCCAGCAGCCCCCCCGGAGGAGATGGCTACACCTTC
cdr3_length: 14; clone_size: NA; d_call: NA; j_call: TRBJ1-5; v_call: TRBV2; cdr3_aa: CASSDLGRNQPQHF; cdr3_nt: TGTGCCAGCAGTGACCTTGGGCGCAATCAGCCCCAGCATTTT
cdr3_length: 16; clone_size: few; d_call: NA; j_call: TRBJ2-3; v_call: TRBV7-6; cdr3_aa: CASRIVGGLSTDTQYF; cdr3_nt: TGTGCCAGCAGGATAGTCGGAGGGCTGAGCACAGATACGCAGTATTTT
cdr3_length: 16; clone_size: few; d_call: NA; j_call: TRBJ2-1; v_call: TRBV4-3; cdr3_aa: CASSQDGARTYNEQFF; cdr3_nt: TGCGCCAGCAGCCAAGATGGGGCTAGGACCTACAATGAGCAGTTCTTC